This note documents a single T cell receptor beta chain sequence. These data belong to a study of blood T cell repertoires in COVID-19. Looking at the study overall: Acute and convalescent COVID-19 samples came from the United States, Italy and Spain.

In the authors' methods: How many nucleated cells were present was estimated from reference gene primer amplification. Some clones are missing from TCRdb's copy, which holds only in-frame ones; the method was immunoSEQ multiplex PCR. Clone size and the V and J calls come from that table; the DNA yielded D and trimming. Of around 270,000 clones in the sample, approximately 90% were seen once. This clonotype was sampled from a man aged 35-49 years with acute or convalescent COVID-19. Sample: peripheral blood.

CDR3 sequence: CASSYSGGASDTQYF. The CDR3, as DNA: TGTGCCAGTAGTTACAGCGGGGGGGCCTCAGATACGCAGTATTTT. This rearrangement joins TRBV19 to TRBJ2-3; 10 bases map to TRBD2. Trimming at V came to 5 bases and at J to 4 bases, leaving 6 bases not matched to a gene. This CDR3 spans 15 amino acids. Germline V gene sequence: CDR1 LNHDA, CDR2 SQIVND (reference sequence).